One and the same sample provided the 28 T cell receptor beta chains below, sequenced in a study of cytomegalovirus exposure and HLA in healthy donors. PCR was performed using 60 Vbeta and 13 Jbeta primers. TCRdb's table, derived via immunoSEQ multiplex PCR, lists solely in-frame clones and lacks some. In all, the sample yields around 50,000 clones. The sequencing sample was made of PBMCs. Source of these receptors: a male donor in good health and CMV-seronegative.

J is TRBJ1-1 and V is TRBV7-9, with D maybe TRBD1 (5 bases). Trimming pared 9 bases from V and 1 base from J, leaving 15 bases between. This CDR3 contains 14 residues. Germline-derived CDR1 and CDR2 are SEHNR and FQNEAQ (reference sequence). As DNA, the CDR3 is TGTGCCAGTGAGACTCTGACAGCGAACACTGAAGCTTTCTTT. Its translation: CASETLTANTEAFF.

The CDR3 loop is CASSYSGQGPYEQYF. CDR3 coding DNA: TGTGCCAGCAGTTACTCGGGACAGGGCCCCTACGAGCAGTACTTC. This sequence joins TRBV6-6 and TRBJ2-7, with 9 nucleotides matching TRBD1. The germline gives CDR1 MNHNY, CDR2 SVGAGI (reference sequence). V shed 0 bases, J shed 2 bases, and the junction held 2 bases outside the gene matches. This CDR3 spans 15 amino acids.

The CDR3 DNA follows: TGTGCCAGCAGCTTAGAGATGGGGCGGCAGACTAATGAAAAACTGTTTTTT. This codes for CASSLEMGRQTNEKLFF. The rearrangement joins TRBV7-9 to TRBJ1-4; a weak D match, TRBD1 (5 bases). V was pared by 1 base and J by 2 bases, with 14 bases between. Germline CDR1 is SEHNR and CDR2 is FQNEAQ (reference sequence). This CDR3 has 17 residues.

The V call is TRBV30, the J call TRBJ1-2; D is undetermined. Germline V gives CDR1 GTSNPN, CDR2 SVGIG (reference sequence). The V end lost 2 bases, the J end lost 5 bases, and 6 bases lay between the germline ends. CDR3 length: 11 amino acids. The CDR3, as DNA: TGTGCCTGGAGTACGGGTTATGGCTACACCTTC. Protein: CAWSTGYGYTF.

V usage is TRBV6-5 and J usage is TRBJ1-1, with 8 bases fitting TRBD1. This CDR3 comprises 14 residues. Germline V CDR1 and CDR2: MNHEY, SVGAGI. Trimming took 4 bases from V and 6 from J; bases not matched to a gene: 7. CDR3 sequence: CASSFGTGRAEAFF. CDR3 sequence (DNA): TGTGCCAGCAGTTTCGGGACAGGAAGGGCTGAAGCTTTCTTT.

V is TRBV7-8 and J is TRBJ1-4, with a weak D call TRBD1 (5 bases). Germline V gene lookup returns CDR1 SGHVS and CDR2 FQNEAQ. Trimming cost V 1 base and J 14 bases, with 8 bases left between them. CDR3 length equals 11 residues. The CDR3 loop is CASSLGAGLFF. The DNA of the CDR3 is TGTGCCAGCAGCTTAGGGGCAGGGCTGTTTTTT.

The rearrangement uses TRBV19 and TRBJ1-2; the match to TRBD1 covers 10 bases. Germline V gene data show CDR1 as LNHDA and CDR2 as SQIVND (reference sequence). The length of the CDR3 is 14 residues. With 0 bases clipped from V and 8 bases from J, the junction kept 3 bases outside the gene matches. This CDR3 reads CASSIDRDRGGYTF. The CDR3 nucleotides read TGTGCCAGTAGTATAGATAGGGACAGGGGCGGCTACACCTTC. Looking up the rest from reference TRBV19 and TRBJ1-2 gives the full variable domain: DGGITQSPKYLFRKEGQNVTLSCEQNLNHDAMYWYRQDPGQGLRLIYYSQIVNDFQKGDIAEGYSVSREKKESFPLTVTSAQKNPTAFYLCASSIDRDRGGYTFGSGTRLTVV.

The chain links TRBV19 to TRBJ2-3; 8 bases align to TRBD2. J gave up 3 bases and V 3 bases, and 5 bases lay outside the gene matches. Germline V gene sequence: CDR1 LNHDA, CDR2 SQIVND (reference sequence). CDR3 size: 15 residues. The CDR3 bases are TGTGCCAGTAGTATGACGAGCGGGGGAACAGATACGCAGTATTTT. Translated, it gives CASSMTSGGTDTQYF.

This chain connects TRBV5-1 to TRBJ1-4; D unclear. Germline lookup yields CDR1 SGHRS and CDR2 YFSETQ. This CDR3 spans 16 amino acids. The V and J ends lost 1 base and 5 bases respectively, with 15 bases between them. The DNA of the CDR3 is TGCGCCAGCAGCTTGAACCCGGGAAGTCAAAATGAAAAACTGTTTTTT. Translated, it gives CASSLNPGSQNEKLFF.

The chain has TRBV25-1 and TRBJ2-2; no clear D gene. CDR1 and CDR2 from the germline V gene are MGHDK and SYGVNS. The length of the CDR3 is 10 residues. Trimming pared 8 bases from V and 8 bases from J, leaving 6 bases between. As DNA, the CDR3 is TGTGCCAGCCATTTGGGGGAGCTGTTTTTT. Translating gives CASHLGELFF. Drawing the rest from reference TRBV25-1 and TRBJ2-2, the complete variable domain is EADIYQTPRYLVIGTGKKITLECSQTMGHDKMYWYQQDPGMELHLIHYSYGVNSTEKGDLSSESTVSRIRTEHFPLTLESARPSHTSQYLCASHLGELFFGEGSRLTVL.

The rearrangement uses TRBV6-5 and TRBJ1-2; 9 bases fit TRBD1. CDR1 and CDR2 from the germline V gene are MNHEY and SVGAGI. V dropped 6 bases and J dropped 4; count of bases not matched to a gene: 6. CDR3 length equals 14 residues. The CDR3 region is CASRAGQGFYGYTF. Written as DNA, the CDR3 is TGTGCCAGCAGGGCAGGACAGGGGTTCTATGGCTACACCTTC.

The chain is built from TRBV30 and TRBJ1-2; unclear D gene. The length of the CDR3 is 12 residues. V was trimmed by 2 bases and J by 8 bases, leaving 12 bases between them. Germline-derived CDR1 and CDR2 are GTSNPN and SVGIG (reference sequence). The CDR3 sequence is CAWSLSGWGYTF. DNA for the CDR3: TGTGCCTGGAGTCTATCAGGTTGGGGCTACACCTTC.

This chain connects TRBV4-2 to TRBJ2-5, with D maybe TRBD1 (5 bases). The V gene's germline CDR1 is LGHNA and CDR2 YNFKEQ. Deletions cut 6 bases from V and 1 base from J, with 12 bases between. This CDR3 is built from 14 residues. The CDR3 reads CASSVTGSQETQYF. The CDR3 region has the DNA TGTGCCAGCAGTGTAACAGGCTCCCAAGAGACCCAGTACTTC.

This sequence joins TRBV19 and TRBJ1-6; 7 bases map to TRBD1. The CDR3 length is 13 residues. Germline CDR1 LNHDA, CDR2 SQIVND (reference sequence). With V trimmed by 7 bases and J by 7 bases, 4 bases remained unmatched. Here the CDR3 DNA reads TGTGCCAGTACCGCACAGGGGAATTCACCCCTCCACTTT. Protein: CASTAQGNSPLHF. Filled out from reference TRBV19 and TRBJ1-6, the complete variable domain reads DGGITQSPKYLFRKEGQNVTLSCEQNLNHDAMYWYRQDPGQGLRLIYYSQIVNDFQKGDIAEGYSVSREKKESFPLTVTSAQKNPTAFYLCASTAQGNSPLHFGNGTRLTVT.

J is TRBJ1-3 and V is TRBV6-1, with D maybe TRBD1 (5 bases). The V end lost 2 bases, the J end lost 1 base, and 6 bases lay between the germline ends. The CDR3 has 14 amino acids. The germline CDR1 and CDR2 sequences are MNHNS and SASEGT. This CDR3 is CASSEPGSGNTIYF. The CDR3 DNA follows: TGTGCCAGCAGTGAACCAGGGTCTGGAAACACCATATATTTT.

This chain uses TRBV2 with TRBJ1-5; 7 bases agree with TRBD1. This CDR3 has 14 residues. The germline V gene has CDR1 SNHLY and CDR2 FYNNEI. Germline trimming cut 4 bases from V and 2 bases from J; bases unmatched to any gene: 2. In DNA form, the CDR3 reads TGTGCCAGCAGTGGGGGGACAGGCAATCAGCCCCAGCATTTT. The encoded protein is CASSGGTGNQPQHF. The full variable domain, its missing parts supplied by reference TRBV2 and TRBJ1-5, is EPEVTQTPSHQVTQMGQEVILRCVPISNHLYFYWYRQILGQKVEFLVSFYNNEISEKSEIFDDQFSVERPDGSNFTLKIRSTKLEDSAMYFCASSGGTGNQPQHFGDGTRLSIL.

The genes are TRBV6-5 and TRBJ1-1; possibly TRBD1 for D (5 bases). In germline, CDR1 is MNHEY, CDR2 SVGAGI. CDR3 length: 13 residues. V lost 5 bases and J 10 bases, leaving 17 bases between the germline ends. The CDR3 sequence is CASSGAGESAAFF. The CDR3 DNA sequence: TGTGCCAGCAGTGGGGCGGGGGAATCGGCAGCTTTCTTT.

The V call is TRBV6-1, the J call TRBJ1-2, with D perhaps TRBD1 (5 bases). Trimming removed 2 bases at V and 7 bases at J, with 11 bases between. Germline CDR1 reads MNHNS; CDR2 reads SASEGT. The CDR3 runs 13 residues. Written as DNA, the CDR3 is TGTGCCAGCAGTGAATCAGGGAATCGTGGCTACACCTTC. Amino acids: CASSESGNRGYTF.

CDR3 protein: CASSEPWTGAPYGYTF. In nucleotides, the CDR3 is TGCGCCAGCAGTGAGCCCTGGACAGGGGCGCCCTATGGCTACACCTTC. This rearrangement joins TRBV10-2 to TRBJ1-2, with TRBD1 matching 9 bases. Germline V lookup: CDR1 WSHSY, CDR2 SAAADI. The CDR3 has 16 amino acids. After removal of 2 bases from V and 4 bases from J, the junction contained 8 bases not matched to a gene.

The chain combines TRBV18 with TRBJ1-2; D is possibly TRBD1 (5 bases). Trimming removed 0 bases at V and 8 bases at J, with 16 bases between. The CDR3 covers 15 residues. Germline V gene data show CDR1 as KGHSH and CDR2 as LQKENI. This chain's CDR3 is CASSPPFGGEGGYTF. The CDR3 coding sequence is TGTGCCAGCTCACCACCGTTCGGGGGAGAAGGCGGCTACACCTTC.

The J gene is TRBJ1-1, the V gene TRBV7-4; TRBD1 is a possible D gene (5 bases). The CDR3 is made up of 13 amino acids. Germline assignment: CDR1 SGHVT and CDR2 SQSDAQ. Trimming took 9 bases from V and 0 from J, leaving 11 bases between them. The CDR3 nucleotides read TGTGCCAGAAGACAGAAACTGAACACTGAAGCTTTCTTT. This gives the protein CARRQKLNTEAFF. Full variable domain (missing parts from reference TRBV7-4 and TRBJ1-1): GAGVSQSPRYKVAKRGRDVALRCDSISGHVTLYWYRQTLGQGSEVLTYSQSDAQRDKSGRPSGRFSAERPERSVSTLKIQRTEQGDSAVYLCARRQKLNTEAFFGQGTRLTVV.

The CDR3 is CASSWQMNTEAFF. Written as DNA, the CDR3 is TGTGCCAGCAGTTGGCAGATGAACACTGAAGCTTTCTTT. V and J are TRBV27 and TRBJ1-1; unclear D gene. Trimming took off 4 bases at V and 0 bases at J, with 6 bases between the two ends. The CDR3 runs to 13 residues. Germline V gives CDR1 MNHEY, CDR2 SMNVEV (reference sequence).

This chain connects TRBV6-5 to TRBJ1-6, with TRBD1 matching over 9 bases. V shed 6 bases and J 7 bases; nucleotides not matched to a gene: 7. The CDR3 is 15 residues long. Germline CDR1 and CDR2: MNHEY and SVGAGI. The CDR3 nucleotides read TGTGCCAGCAGCGTAACAGGGGGCGGCAATTCACCCCTCCACTTT. Translated, it gives CASSVTGGGNSPLHF.

V is TRBV30 and J is TRBJ2-3, with 10 bases fitting TRBD2. The CDR3 is made up of 15 amino acids. The trim removed 2 bases at V and 3 bases at J, leaving 5 bases unmatched. Germline V gene sequence: CDR1 GTSNPN, CDR2 SVGIG (reference sequence). CDR3 amino acids: CAWSTGLARTDTQYF. Written as DNA, the CDR3 is TGTGCCTGGAGTACGGGACTAGCGAGGACAGATACGCAGTATTTT.

The chain links TRBV5-6 to TRBJ1-2; TRBD1 matches at 11 bases. J lost 5 bases, V lost 6 bases, and 6 bases had no gene match. The CDR3 is 14 residues long. The germline CDR1 and CDR2 sequences are SGHDT and YYEEEE. The CDR3 bases are TGTGCCAGCACCTTCGGGACAGGGGGATATGGCTACACCTTC. Translating gives CASTFGTGGYGYTF.

V usage is TRBV30 and J usage is TRBJ2-7; tentative D call: TRBD1 (6 bases). V was pared by 0 bases and J by 2 bases, with 14 bases between. Germline V CDR1 and CDR2: GTSNPN, SVGIG (reference sequence). CDR3 length equals 15 residues. The CDR3 protein is CAWSVEAGTPYEQYF. CDR3 coding DNA: TGTGCCTGGAGTGTAGAGGCCGGGACACCCTACGAGCAGTACTTC. Full variable domain (missing parts from reference TRBV30 and TRBJ2-7): SQTIHQWPATLVQPVGSPLSLECTVEGTSNPNLYWYRQAAGRGLQLLFYSVGIGQISSEVPQNLSASRPQDRQFILSSKKLLLSDSGFYLCAWSVEAGTPYEQYFGPGTRLTVT.

This chain joins TRBV30 and TRBJ2-7; 7 bases are shared with TRBD1. V trimming: 4 bases; J trimming: 2 bases; junction bases outside the gene matches: 14. Germline V lookup: CDR1 GTSNPN, CDR2 SVGIG (reference sequence). The CDR3 is 16 residues long. Here the CDR3 DNA reads TGTGCCTGGAAAAGAATCGGAGAAGGGACAGCCTACGAGCAGTACTTC. It is translated as CAWKRIGEGTAYEQYF.

This rearrangement joins TRBV27 to TRBJ2-7, with TRBD2 as a possible D gene (5 bases). The CDR3 is 15 residues long. Trimming removed 2 bases from V and 0 bases from J, with 11 bases in between. Germline values: CDR1 MNHEY, CDR2 SMNVEV (reference sequence). The CDR3 region has the DNA TGTGCCAGCAGTTTACAGAGGGTCAGCTCCTACGAGCAGTACTTC. Residues: CASSLQRVSSYEQYF.